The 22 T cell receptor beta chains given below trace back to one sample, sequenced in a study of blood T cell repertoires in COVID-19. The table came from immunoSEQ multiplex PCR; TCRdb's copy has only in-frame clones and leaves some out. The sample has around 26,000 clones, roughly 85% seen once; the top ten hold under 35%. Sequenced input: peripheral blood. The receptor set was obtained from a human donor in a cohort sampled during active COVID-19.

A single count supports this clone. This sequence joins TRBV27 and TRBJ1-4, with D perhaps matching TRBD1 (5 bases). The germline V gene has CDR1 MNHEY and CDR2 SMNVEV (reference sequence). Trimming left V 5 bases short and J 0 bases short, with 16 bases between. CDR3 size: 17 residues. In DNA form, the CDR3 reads TGTGCCAGCAGTCGAATATTAGACAGCGCAACTAATGAAAAACTGTTTTTT. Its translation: CASSRILDSATNEKLFF.

The CDR3 loop is CASSLGASTDTQYF. The CDR3 bases are TGTGCCAGCAGCTTAGGGGCAAGCACAGATACGCAGTATTTT. J is TRBJ2-3 and V is TRBV11-3; D call uncertain. The CDR3 has 14 amino acids. The germline V gene has CDR1 SGHNT and CDR2 YENEEA. Between the trimmed V and J ends, which lost 1 base and 0 bases, there was a span of 5 bases.

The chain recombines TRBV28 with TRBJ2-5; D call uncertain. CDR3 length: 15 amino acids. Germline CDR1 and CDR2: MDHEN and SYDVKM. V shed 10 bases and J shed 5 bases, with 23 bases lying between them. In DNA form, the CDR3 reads TGTGCCACCCAAATTGGAACAGTCCCGGCGGAGACCCAGTACTTC. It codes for CATQIGTVPAETQYF.

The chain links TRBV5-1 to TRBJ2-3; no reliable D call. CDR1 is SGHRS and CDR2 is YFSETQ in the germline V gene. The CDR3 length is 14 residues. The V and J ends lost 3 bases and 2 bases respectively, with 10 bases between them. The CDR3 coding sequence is TGCGCCAGCAGCTCTTGGCAGGCCACAGATACGCAGTATTTT. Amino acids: CASSSWQATDTQYF.

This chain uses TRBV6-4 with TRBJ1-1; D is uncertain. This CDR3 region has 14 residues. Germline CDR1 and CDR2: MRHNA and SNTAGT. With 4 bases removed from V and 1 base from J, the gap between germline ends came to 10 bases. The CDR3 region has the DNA TGTGCCAGCAGTGCGGGGTGGAAGAACACTGAAGCTTTCTTT. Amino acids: CASSAGWKNTEAFF.

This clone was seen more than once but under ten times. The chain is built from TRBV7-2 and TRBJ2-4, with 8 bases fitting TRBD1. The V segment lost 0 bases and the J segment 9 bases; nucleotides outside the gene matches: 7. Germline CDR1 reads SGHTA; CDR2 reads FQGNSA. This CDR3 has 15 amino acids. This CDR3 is CASSLAQGASVIQYF. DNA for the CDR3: TGTGCCAGCAGCTTAGCGCAGGGGGCATCGGTCATTCAGTACTTC.

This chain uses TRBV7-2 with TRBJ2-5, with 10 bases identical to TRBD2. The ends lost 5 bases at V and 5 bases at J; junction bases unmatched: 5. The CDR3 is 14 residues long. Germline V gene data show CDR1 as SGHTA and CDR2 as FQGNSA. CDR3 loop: CASSPSGGAETQYF. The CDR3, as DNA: TGTGCCAGCAGCCCCAGCGGGGGGGCGGAGACCCAGTACTTC.

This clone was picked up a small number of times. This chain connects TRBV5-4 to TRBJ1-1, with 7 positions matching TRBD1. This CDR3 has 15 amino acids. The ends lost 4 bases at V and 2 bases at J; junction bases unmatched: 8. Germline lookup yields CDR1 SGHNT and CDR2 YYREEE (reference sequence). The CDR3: CASSSRQGLNTEAFF. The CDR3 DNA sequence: TGTGCCAGCAGCAGTCGACAGGGCCTAAACACTGAAGCTTTCTTT. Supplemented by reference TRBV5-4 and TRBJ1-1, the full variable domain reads ETGVTQSPTHLIKTRGQQVTLRCSSQSGHNTVSWYQQALGQGPQFIFQYYREEENGRGNFPPRFSGLQFPNYSSELNVNALELDDSALYLCASSSRQGLNTEAFFGQGTRLTVV.

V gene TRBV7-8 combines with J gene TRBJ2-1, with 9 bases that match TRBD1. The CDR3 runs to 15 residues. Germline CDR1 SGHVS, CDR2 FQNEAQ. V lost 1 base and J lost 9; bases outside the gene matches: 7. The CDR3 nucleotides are TGTGCCAGCAGCTTAGTAAGACAGGGGGTCGGTGAGCAGTTCTTC. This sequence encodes CASSLVRQGVGEQFF.

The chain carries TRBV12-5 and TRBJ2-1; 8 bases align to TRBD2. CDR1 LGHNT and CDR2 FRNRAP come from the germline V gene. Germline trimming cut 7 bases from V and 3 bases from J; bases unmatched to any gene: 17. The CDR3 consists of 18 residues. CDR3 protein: CASAGYGELAVGYNEQFF. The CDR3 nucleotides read TGTGCTAGTGCCGGGTACGGGGAACTAGCGGTTGGCTACAATGAGCAGTTCTTC.

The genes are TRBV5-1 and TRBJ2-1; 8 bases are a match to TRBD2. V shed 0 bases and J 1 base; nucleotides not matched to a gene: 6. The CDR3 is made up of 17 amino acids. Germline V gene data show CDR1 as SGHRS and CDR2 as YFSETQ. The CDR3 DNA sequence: TGCGCCAGCAGCTTGGGGCTAGCGGGCAATTCCTACAATGAGCAGTTCTTC. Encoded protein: CASSLGLAGNSYNEQFF.

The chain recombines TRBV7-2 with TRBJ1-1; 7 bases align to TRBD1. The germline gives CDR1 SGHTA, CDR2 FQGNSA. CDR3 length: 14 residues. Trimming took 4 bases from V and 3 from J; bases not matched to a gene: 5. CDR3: CASSSDRRYTEAFF. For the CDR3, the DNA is TGTGCCAGCAGCTCGGACAGGAGGTACACTGAAGCTTTCTTT.

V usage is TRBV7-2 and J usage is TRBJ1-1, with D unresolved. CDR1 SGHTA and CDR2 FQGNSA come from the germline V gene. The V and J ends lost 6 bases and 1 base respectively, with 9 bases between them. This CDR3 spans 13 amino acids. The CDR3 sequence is CASRYSGNTEAFF. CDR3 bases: TGTGCCAGCAGATATTCAGGGAACACTGAAGCTTTCTTT.

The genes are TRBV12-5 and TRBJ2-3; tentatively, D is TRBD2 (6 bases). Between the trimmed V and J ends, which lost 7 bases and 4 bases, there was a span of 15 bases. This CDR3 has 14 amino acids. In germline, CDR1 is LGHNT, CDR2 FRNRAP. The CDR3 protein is CASAGDGVADTQYF. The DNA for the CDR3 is TGTGCTAGTGCGGGAGACGGGGTTGCAGATACGCAGTATTTT.

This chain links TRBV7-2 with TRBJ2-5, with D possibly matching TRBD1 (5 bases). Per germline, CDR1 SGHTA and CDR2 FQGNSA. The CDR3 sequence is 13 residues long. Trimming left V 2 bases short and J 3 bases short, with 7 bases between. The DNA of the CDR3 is TGTGCCAGCAGCTTACCAGGGAAAGAGACCCAGTACTTC. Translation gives CASSLPGKETQYF.

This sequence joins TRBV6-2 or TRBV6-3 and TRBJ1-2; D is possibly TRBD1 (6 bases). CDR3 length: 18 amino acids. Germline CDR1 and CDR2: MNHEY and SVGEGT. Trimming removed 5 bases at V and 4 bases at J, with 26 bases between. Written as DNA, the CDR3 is TGTGCCAGCAGTCAAGCGGGGGCAGGGCTCATGCAGGCCTATGGCTACACCTTC. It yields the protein CASSQAGAGLMQAYGYTF.

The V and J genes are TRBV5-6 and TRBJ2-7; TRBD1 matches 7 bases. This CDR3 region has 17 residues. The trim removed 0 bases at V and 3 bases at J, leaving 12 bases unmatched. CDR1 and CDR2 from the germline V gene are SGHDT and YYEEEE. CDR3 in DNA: TGTGCCAGCAGCTTGGATGGCTTCTGGGACAGCAGCTACGAGCAGTACTTC. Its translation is CASSLDGFWDSSYEQYF.

CDR3 coding DNA: TGTGCCAGCAGTTTCGGGTACGAGCAGTACTTC. Amino acid sequence: CASSFGYEQYF. The genes are TRBV27 and TRBJ2-7; D is undetermined. Germline V gene data show CDR1 as MNHEY and CDR2 as SMNVEV (reference sequence). Trimming shortened V by 3 bases and J by 4 bases, and 4 bases separated the two germline ends. The CDR3 length is 11 residues.

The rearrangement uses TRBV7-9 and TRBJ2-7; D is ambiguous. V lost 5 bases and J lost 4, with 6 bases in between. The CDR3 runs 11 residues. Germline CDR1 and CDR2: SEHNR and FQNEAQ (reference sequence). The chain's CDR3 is CASSVNYEQYF. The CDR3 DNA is TGTGCCAGCAGCGTCAATTACGAGCAGTACTTC.

CDR3 bases: TGTGCTAGTGGTTTGGTAAGAGACAGGGTGGACACCGGGGAGCTGTTTTTT. Translated: CASGLVRDRVDTGELFF. The chain employs TRBV12-5 and TRBJ2-2, with 7 bases aligning to TRBD1. The CDR3 consists of 17 residues. The V and J ends lost 0 bases and 3 bases, in that order; junction bases with no gene match: 7. Germline CDR1 and CDR2: LGHNT and FRNRAP.

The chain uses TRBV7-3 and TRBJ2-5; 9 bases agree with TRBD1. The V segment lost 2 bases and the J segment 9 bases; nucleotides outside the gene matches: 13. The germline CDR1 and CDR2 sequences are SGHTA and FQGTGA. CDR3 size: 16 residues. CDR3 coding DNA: TGTGCCAGCAGCTTATTGGAAAGGGACAGGGTAATGGCCCAGTACTTC. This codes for CASSLLERDRVMAQYF.

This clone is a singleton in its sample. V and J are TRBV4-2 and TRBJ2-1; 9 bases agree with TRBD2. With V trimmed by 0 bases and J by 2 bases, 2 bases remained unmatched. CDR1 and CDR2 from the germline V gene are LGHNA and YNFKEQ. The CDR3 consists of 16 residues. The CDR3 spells CASSQESSGAYNEQFF. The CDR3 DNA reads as TGTGCCAGCAGCCAAGAGTCTAGCGGGGCCTACAATGAGCAGTTCTTC.